Listed here are 29 T cell receptor beta chains from one sample, sequenced in a study of CD4 T cells in relation to SARS-CoV-2 and coronaviruses. CD4+ T cells from unexposed donors were obtained before the COVID-19 pandemic (2011-2018). Isolation of CD4+ T cells took place after less than twelve days in culture. The protocol was immunoSEQ multiplex PCR, while the TCRdb copy is restricted to in-frame clones and leaves out a portion. Of roughly 20,000 clones in the sample, around four fifths were seen once. Their antigens remain unidentified. Material for sequencing was CD4+ T cells from PBMCs, cultured in vitro. The receptors here all came from a human donor in good health.

This clone was picked up a small number of times. This rearrangement joins TRBV18 to TRBJ1-5; 8 nucleotides agree with TRBD1. Trimming at V came to 6 bases and at J to 5 bases, leaving 6 bases not matched to a gene. Germline CDR1 reads KGHSH; CDR2 reads LQKENI. This CDR3 is 14 amino acids long. The DNA of the CDR3 is TGTGCCAGCTCGCTAGACAGGGGAGATCAGCCCCAGCATTTT. Its translation is CASSLDRGDQPQHF.

The chain combines TRBV5-1 with TRBJ1-1; D not certain. This CDR3 spans 14 amino acids. Trimming removed 2 bases from V and 4 bases from J, with 12 bases in between. The V gene's germline CDR1 is SGHRS and CDR2 YFSETQ. CDR3 protein: CASSFTWGGTEAFF. The CDR3 DNA reads TGCGCCAGCAGCTTCACATGGGGTGGCACTGAAGCTTTCTTT. Supplemented by reference TRBV5-1 and TRBJ1-1, the full variable domain reads KAGVTQTPRYLIKTRGQQVTLSCSPISGHRSVSWYQQTPGQGLQFLFEYFSETQRNKGNFPGRFSGRQFSNSRSEMNVSTLELGDSALYLCASSFTWGGTEAFFGQGTRLTVV.

This chain links TRBV28 with TRBJ2-7; perhaps TRBD2 as D (7 bases). The V gene's germline CDR1 is MDHEN and CDR2 SYDVKM. The CDR3 has 12 amino acids. With 10 bases removed from V and 2 bases from J, the gap between germline ends came to 12 bases. CDR3 loop: CATAGATYEQYF. CDR3 DNA sequence: TGTGCCACCGCGGGGGCCACCTACGAGCAGTACTTC. Using reference TRBV28 and TRBJ2-7 for the parts outside the CDR3, the full variable domain is DVKVTQSSRYLVKRTGEKVFLECVQDMDHENMFWYRQDPGLGLRLIYFSYDVKMKEKGDIPEGYSVSREKKERFSLILESASTNQTSMYLCATAGATYEQYFGPGTRLTVT.

This clone was counted a single time. This chain uses TRBV18 with TRBJ2-2; no clear D gene. The CDR3 contains 15 residues. Germline CDR1 reads KGHSH; CDR2 reads LQKENI. V lost 3 bases and J 4 bases, leaving 12 bases between the germline ends. Here the CDR3 reads CASSPRQVSTGELFF. The CDR3 nucleotides are TGTGCCAGCTCACCCCGCCAGGTCAGCACCGGGGAGCTGTTTTTT. The whole variable domain, filled in from reference TRBV18 and TRBJ2-2, reads NAGVMQNPRHLVRRRGQEARLRCSPMKGHSHVYWYRQLPEEGLKFMVYLQKENIIDESGMPKERFSAEFPKEGPSILRIQQVVRGDSAAYFCASSPRQVSTGELFFGEGSRLTVL.

In its sample, this clone was seen a few times. The rearrangement joins TRBV7-9 to TRBJ1-5; TRBD1 matches at 7 bases. The V gene end was trimmed by 2 bases and the J gene end by 4 bases; junction bases not matched to a gene: 5. CDR3 length equals 15 residues. Germline CDR1 is SEHNR and CDR2 is FQNEAQ (reference sequence). Here the CDR3 reads CASSLWTGRNQPQHF. CDR3 nucleotides: TGTGCCAGCAGCTTATGGACAGGCCGTAATCAGCCCCAGCATTTT.

The V gene is TRBV14, the J gene TRBJ2-1; 14 positions match TRBD2. The CDR3 is 17 residues long. Germline lookup yields CDR1 SGHDN and CDR2 FVKESK. V lost 1 base, J lost 11 bases, and 10 bases stayed unmatched. CDR3 region: CASSQGFQTSGRDQQFF. Written as DNA, the CDR3 is TGTGCCAGCAGCCAAGGGTTTCAGACTAGCGGGAGGGACCAGCAGTTCTTC.

The V gene is TRBV9, the J gene TRBJ2-7; TRBD2 aligns across 13 bases. The germline gives CDR1 SGDLS, CDR2 YYNGEE. The CDR3 consists of 14 residues. V trimming: 3 bases; J trimming: 6 bases; junction bases outside the gene matches: 3. The CDR3 DNA is TGTGCCAGCAGCGACGGGACTAGCGGGATCGAGCAGTACTTC. Amino acid sequence: CASSDGTSGIEQYF.

The rearrangement links TRBV5-1 to TRBJ2-5, with 8 nucleotides matching TRBD1. Germline V gives CDR1 SGHRS, CDR2 YFSETQ. CDR3 size: 16 residues. V was pared by 0 bases and J by 1 base, with 5 bases of the junction left unmatched. The CDR3 sequence is CASSLGTGSRQETQYF. In DNA, the CDR3 is TGCGCCAGCAGCTTGGGGACAGGGTCCCGCCAAGAGACCCAGTACTTC.

The chain carries TRBV6-2 or TRBV6-3 and TRBJ1-3, with a possible D match to TRBD1 (6 bases). The CDR3 has 16 residues. Germline V gene sequence: CDR1 MNHEY, CDR2 SVGEGT. Trimming pared 0 bases from V and 0 bases from J, leaving 9 bases between. DNA of the CDR3: TGTGCCAGCAGTTACTCGCCGGGACACTCTGGAAACACCATATATTTT. It codes for CASSYSPGHSGNTIYF.

The chain recombines TRBV6-5 with TRBJ1-1, with D uncertain. Germline CDR1 reads MNHEY; CDR2 reads SVGAGI. CDR3 length equals 13 residues. V lost 4 bases to trimming and J lost 1 base, with 7 bases between them. The CDR3 DNA reads TGTGCCAGCAGTTTCGGACGGAACACTGAAGCTTTCTTT. It specifies CASSFGRNTEAFF.

This clone has just a few counts. V and J are TRBV6-5 and TRBJ1-5; D is unclear. CDR1 is MNHEY and CDR2 is SVGAGI in the germline V gene. The CDR3 is 16 residues long. V was shortened by 4 bases and J by 2 bases, with 15 bases between the two germline ends. DNA for the CDR3: TGTGCCAGCAGTTCGACGGTCGGACGCGGCAATCAGCCCCAGCATTTT. Its translation is CASSSTVGRGNQPQHF.

The gene calls are TRBV3-1 (or the pseudogene TRBV3-2) and TRBJ2-7; 10 bases line up with TRBD2. Germline trimming cut 4 bases from V and 3 bases from J; bases unmatched to any gene: 9. Germline V gene sequence: CDR1 LGHDT, CDR2 YNNKEL (reference sequence). The CDR3 covers 16 residues. The CDR3 DNA sequence: TGTGCCAGCAGCCTCTCAGGACTAGCGGCCTACTACGAGCAGTACTTC. The encoded protein is CASSLSGLAAYYEQYF.

This clone was detected only a few times. The chain couples TRBV18 to TRBJ2-3, with D perhaps matching TRBD1 or TRBD2 (5 bases each). Trimming removed 8 bases from V and 2 bases from J, with 14 bases in between. The CDR3 sequence is 14 residues long. Looked up from germline, CDR1 is KGHSH and CDR2 is LQKENI. The CDR3: CASGPGAFTDTQYF. For the CDR3, the DNA is TGTGCCAGCGGACCCGGGGCCTTCACAGATACGCAGTATTTT.

This clone showed up just a few times. The rearrangement joins TRBV5-5 to TRBJ2-1; TRBD1 matches at 7 bases. V trimming: 4 bases; J trimming: 0 bases; junction bases outside the gene matches: 4. The CDR3 consists of 15 residues. Germline CDR1 SGHKS, CDR2 YYEKEE (reference sequence). CDR3 nucleotide sequence: TGTGCCAGCAGCATCAGGGACAGCTCCTACAATGAGCAGTTCTTC. This translates into CASSIRDSSYNEQFF.

The chain recombines TRBV7-3 with TRBJ2-3; D gene uncertain. Trimming took 2 bases from V and 2 from J, leaving 11 bases between them. The CDR3 contains 15 residues. CDR1 is SGHTA, CDR2 FQGTGA, per germline. The CDR3 loop is CASSLFPELTDTQYF. In DNA form, the CDR3 reads TGTGCCAGCAGCTTATTCCCGGAACTCACAGATACGCAGTATTTT.

This chain connects TRBV10-3 to TRBJ1-1, with 10 bases matching TRBD1. Trimming at V came to 7 bases and at J to 5 bases, leaving 7 bases not matched to a gene. CDR1 ENHRY and CDR2 SYGVKD come from the germline V gene. The CDR3 spans 14 residues. DNA of the CDR3: TGTGCCATCACCCCCGGACAGGGGGGAACTGAAGCTTTCTTT. Translated, it gives CAITPGQGGTEAFF.

The chain carries TRBV3-1 (or the pseudogene TRBV3-2) and TRBJ2-7, with TRBD2 matching 7 bases. Germline-derived CDR1 and CDR2 are LGHDT and YNNKEL (reference sequence). V lost 4 bases and J lost 4; bases outside the gene matches: 10. This CDR3 is 15 amino acids long. CDR3 protein: CASSLGASGTYEQYF. CDR3 in DNA: TGTGCCAGCAGCCTCGGAGCTAGCGGAACTTACGAGCAGTACTTC.

This clone was observed once. The rearrangement links TRBV6-2 or TRBV6-3 to TRBJ1-6; D unclear. V was shortened by 4 bases and J by 10 bases, with 11 bases between the two germline ends. This CDR3 contains 13 residues. The germline CDR1 and CDR2 sequences are MNHEY and SVGEGT. CDR3 sequence: CASSSMSQSPLHF. Here the CDR3 DNA reads TGTGCCAGCAGTTCCATGTCGCAGTCACCCCTCCACTTT.

This clone was detected only a few times. This rearrangement joins TRBV19 to TRBJ2-2; no reliable D call. Germline CDR1 LNHDA, CDR2 SQIVND (reference sequence). Trimming cost V 6 bases and J 2 bases, with 1 base left between them. CDR3 size: 11 residues. CDR3 nucleotide sequence: TGTGCCAGTAGAAACACCGGGGAGCTGTTTTTT. Translated: CASRNTGELFF.

The chain has TRBV19 and TRBJ1-2, with a possible D match to TRBD1 (5 bases). From germline, CDR1 is LNHDA and CDR2 SQIVND (reference sequence). Trimming removed 7 bases at V and 3 bases at J, with 12 bases between. The CDR3 is 13 amino acids. CDR3 sequence reads: CASMGDGYYGYTF. CDR3 nucleotides: TGTGCCAGTATGGGGGACGGATACTATGGCTACACCTTC.

The V gene is TRBV2, the J gene TRBJ1-1, with D maybe TRBD1 (5 bases). V was cut by 6 bases and J by 1 base, with 15 bases left in between. This CDR3 contains 15 residues. The germline CDR1 and CDR2 sequences are SNHLY and FYNNEI. CDR3 loop: CASSYNGATNTEAFF. The CDR3 region has the DNA TGTGCCAGCAGCTATAATGGGGCGACGAACACTGAAGCTTTCTTT.

V gene TRBV2 combines with J gene TRBJ1-4, with D tentatively TRBD1 (6 bases). The germline V gene has CDR1 SNHLY and CDR2 FYNNEI. The V and J ends lost 7 bases and 7 bases respectively, with 16 bases between them. CDR3 size: 14 residues. DNA for the CDR3: TGTGCCAGCAATGCGGGCAGGGGTGGTGAAAAACTGTTTTTT. Translating it yields CASNAGRGGEKLFF.

The V gene is TRBV4-1, the J gene TRBJ2-2; the D is unclear. This CDR3 region has 15 residues. V gave up 2 bases and J gave up 0 bases, with 7 bases separating them. Per the germline V gene, CDR1 is MGHRA and CDR2 is YSYEKL. The CDR3: CASSQMQANTGELFF. CDR3 nucleotides: TGCGCCAGCAGCCAAATGCAGGCGAACACCGGGGAGCTGTTTTTT.

The chain has TRBV9 and TRBJ2-1; a possible D gene is TRBD2 (6 bases). Trimming left V 0 bases short and J 2 bases short, with 12 bases between. Germline V gene data show CDR1 as SGDLS and CDR2 as YYNGEE. The CDR3 length is 16 residues. The CDR3 protein is CASSVDWGVAYNEQFF. Written as DNA, the CDR3 is TGTGCCAGCAGCGTAGACTGGGGGGTCGCCTACAATGAGCAGTTCTTC.

This sequence joins TRBV6-6 and TRBJ1-2, with 8 bases identical to TRBD1. Germline CDR1 and CDR2: MNHNY and SVGAGI (reference sequence). V was clipped by 5 bases and J by 8 bases; unmatched bases: 4. The CDR3 covers 12 residues. CDR3 coding DNA: TGTGCCAGCAGTCGGACAGGGCTAGGCTACACCTTC. This sequence encodes CASSRTGLGYTF.

V usage is TRBV5-5 and J usage is TRBJ2-2, with a tentative D call TRBD2 (5 bases). This CDR3 spans 14 amino acids. Germline loops: CDR1 SGHKS, CDR2 YYEKEE (reference sequence). V was clipped by 1 base and J by 6 bases, with 10 bases between them. The CDR3: CASSLLAEAGELFF. In DNA form, the CDR3 reads TGTGCCAGCAGCTTGTTGGCGGAGGCCGGGGAGCTGTTTTTT.

The gene calls are TRBV27 and TRBJ2-1; D uncertain. Germline CDR1 reads MNHEY; CDR2 reads SMNVEV (reference sequence). V lost 7 bases, J lost 3 bases, and 19 bases lay in between. The CDR3 is made up of 16 amino acids. In DNA form, the CDR3 reads TGTGCCAGCAAGTCTTATGTAGGTCCGAGCTACAATGAGCAGTTCTTC. It translates to CASKSYVGPSYNEQFF.

The chain is built from TRBV10-3 and TRBJ1-1; tentative D call: TRBD1 (6 bases). Germline CDR1 and CDR2: ENHRY and SYGVKD. V was cut by 3 bases and J by 4 bases, with 9 bases left in between. There are 13 residues in the CDR3. CDR3 residues: CAISEQGSTEAFF. Written as DNA, the CDR3 is TGTGCCATCAGTGAACAGGGTAGCACTGAAGCTTTCTTT.

This clone has only one observation. V gene TRBV4-2 combines with J gene TRBJ2-5, with D maybe TRBD1 (6 bases). The CDR3 contains 16 residues. Trimming removed 4 bases at V and 5 bases at J, with 20 bases between. The germline CDR1 and CDR2 sequences are LGHNA and YNFKEQ. The CDR3 DNA is TGTGCCAGCAGCCCAGGGGTTAGTAGGATTGCGGAGACCCAGTACTTC. Translating gives CASSPGVSRIAETQYF.